Below, 9 T cell receptor beta chains from the same sample are listed, as sequenced in a study of blood T cell repertoires in COVID-19 (dated by TCRdb to 2019 to 2021). The library relied on the immunoSEQ multiplex PCR assay. TCRdb obtained this table from immuneACCESS and retained in-frame rearrangements with V and J assigned. These tables miss some clones; where compared with another copy, unresolved V genes account for less than half of the shortfall, and the remainder is unexplained. Within this sample are about 74,000 clones, with about 90% of them counted one time only. About 1% of the sample lies in the top ten. Sequences were obtained from peripheral blood. These receptors were collected from a woman aged 50 to 60 in a cohort sampled during active COVID-19.

The chain carries TRBV27 and TRBJ2-4, with 8 bases that match TRBD2. Germline V CDR1 and CDR2: MNHEY, SMNVEV (reference sequence). The CDR3 length is 18 residues. V dropped 5 bases and J dropped 0; count of bases not matched to a gene: 12. The CDR3 DNA follows: TGTGCCAGCAGTCCTAATCTATTAGCGGGATCAGCCAAAAACATTCAGTACTTC. Translating it yields CASSPNLLAGSAKNIQYF.

V and J are TRBV18 and TRBJ2-3; TRBD2 matches at 13 bases. Germline values: CDR1 KGHSH, CDR2 LQKENI. This CDR3 has 16 amino acids. V gave up 3 bases and J gave up 3 bases; unmatched junction bases: 3. The CDR3, as DNA: TGTGCCAGCTCACCTCAGGGACTAGCGGGGACAGATACGCAGTATTTT. This encodes CASSPQGLAGTDTQYF.

The genes are TRBV10-3 and TRBJ1-4, with D possibly being TRBD1 (6 bases). The CDR3 extends over 14 amino acids. V was shortened by 6 bases and J by 6 bases, with 14 bases between the two germline ends. Germline CDR1 and CDR2: ENHRY and SYGVKD. CDR3 nucleotide sequence: TGTGCCATCAGGTCACAGGGAAGGGATGAAAAACTGTTTTTT. Residues: CAIRSQGRDEKLFF.

The V gene is TRBV30, the J gene TRBJ1-3; D remains ambiguous. There are 14 residues in the CDR3. CDR1 and CDR2 from the germline V gene are GTSNPN and SVGIG (reference sequence). Trimming stripped 3 bases from V and 0 bases from J, with 9 bases between. The CDR3 is CAWREVFSGNTIYF. As DNA, the CDR3 is TGTGCCTGGAGGGAGGTGTTCTCTGGAAACACCATATATTTT.

V and J are TRBV13 and TRBJ2-7; possibly TRBD2 for D (6 bases). V lost 5 bases and J 0 bases, leaving 14 bases between the germline ends. This CDR3 contains 15 residues. In germline, CDR1 is PRHDT, CDR2 FYEKMQ (reference sequence). CDR3 coding DNA: TGTGCCAGCAGCCCCGGGACTCTTAGCTCCTACGAGCAGTACTTC. As protein: CASSPGTLSSYEQYF.

The J gene is TRBJ2-6, the V gene TRBV3-1 (or the pseudogene TRBV3-2); a weak D match, TRBD1 (5 bases). The germline V gene has CDR1 LGHDT and CDR2 YNNKEL (reference sequence). The CDR3 is 15 amino acids. V was trimmed by 2 bases and J by 0 bases, leaving 5 bases between them. CDR3 in DNA: TGTGCCAGCAGCCAACAGGGCTCTGGGGCCAACGTCCTGACTTTC. It codes for CASSQQGSGANVLTF.

The gene calls are TRBV28 and TRBJ2-5, with D perhaps matching TRBD1 (6 bases). V was pared by 6 bases and J by 3 bases, with 14 bases between. CDR3 length: 14 residues. CDR1 is MDHEN and CDR2 is SYDVKM in the germline V gene. As DNA, the CDR3 is TGTGCCAGCAGACCGGGACACCATGAAGAGACCCAGTACTTC. This encodes CASRPGHHEETQYF.

The CDR3 region is CASSLAQGIETQYF. The CDR3, as DNA: TGTGCCAGCAGCTTAGCCCAGGGGATAGAGACCCAGTACTTC. The chain combines TRBV11-1 with TRBJ2-5, with D maybe TRBD1 (6 bases). Germline loops: CDR1 SGHAT, CDR2 FQDESV (reference sequence). V lost 0 bases to trimming and J lost 4 bases, with 9 bases between them. CDR3 length: 14 amino acids.

CDR3 nucleotide sequence: TGTGCCAGCAGTTTCGGGGGGAGGAGGCTGACTACGGGCGAGCAGTACTTC. Encoded protein: CASSFGGRRLTTGEQYF. The chain couples TRBV28 to TRBJ2-7; 7 bases align to TRBD2. Germline V gene data show CDR1 as MDHEN and CDR2 as SYDVKM. V dropped 3 bases and J dropped 6; count of bases not matched to a gene: 17. This CDR3 has 17 amino acids.